The subject of this entry is one T cell receptor (beta chain). Spike-ins of synthetic TCR analog templates went into each PCR. Profiled with immunoSEQ multiplex PCR; TCRdb holds only in-frame clones, not every one. The sample holds tens of thousands of clones; roughly 87% are singletons and the top ten take approximately 4%. The sample belongs to a study of PD-L1 blockade in urothelial cancer. Study information: Counts from blood samples showed a median of roughly 150,000 T cells.

Locally advanced or metastatic urothelial carcinoma affected the patients. The receptor's source is a man aged 65 to 85 with urothelial cancer. The starting material was PBMCs, obtained around atezolizumab (anti-PD-L1) treatment.

The CDR3 DNA reads TGTGCCAGCAGCTTAGCCCTCGGGGGCGAGCAGTACTTC. Protein product: CASSLALGGEQYF. This chain uses TRBV7-2 with TRBJ2-7; TRBD2 might be the D (6 bases). Trimming removed 0 bases at V and 6 bases at J, with 9 bases between. Germline lookup yields CDR1 SGHTA and CDR2 FQGNSA. CDR3 length: 13 amino acids.